The following is a T cell receptor beta chain sequence with its context. Antigen unknown. Control samples came 1 year after myeloablative marrow transplants with methotrexate plus calcineurin inhibitor. The entry originates in a study of T cells after posttransplantation cyclophosphamide. Study-wide results and limits: TRB overlap between skin or GI tissue T cells and blood was limited. Recipient CMV seropositivity and CMV reactivation strongly tracked TRB clonality.

The CDR3 consists of 17 residues. Germline CDR1 and CDR2: LNHDA and SQIVND (reference sequence). With 5 bases removed from V and 0 bases from J, the gap between germline ends came to 19 bases. Generated by immunoSEQ multiplex PCR, the TCRdb table keeps only in-frame clones and is missing some. The sample has about 15,000 clones, approximately 81% seen once. This clonotype was obtained from a male patient younger than 30 who received an allogeneic stem cell transplant from a related donor, was CMV-positive, and had no GVHD. Part of the T cell pool may stem from the graft donor. The sample consisted of PBMCs, taken 350 to 400 days after allogeneic stem cell transplant with calcineurin inhibitor and methotrexate. J is TRBJ1-2 and V is TRBV19, with D perhaps TRBD1 (5 bases). The CDR3 loop is CASSGRDLFRANYGYTF. The CDR3 DNA sequence: TGTGCCAGTAGTGGGCGGGATCTCTTCAGGGCTAACTATGGCTACACCTTC.